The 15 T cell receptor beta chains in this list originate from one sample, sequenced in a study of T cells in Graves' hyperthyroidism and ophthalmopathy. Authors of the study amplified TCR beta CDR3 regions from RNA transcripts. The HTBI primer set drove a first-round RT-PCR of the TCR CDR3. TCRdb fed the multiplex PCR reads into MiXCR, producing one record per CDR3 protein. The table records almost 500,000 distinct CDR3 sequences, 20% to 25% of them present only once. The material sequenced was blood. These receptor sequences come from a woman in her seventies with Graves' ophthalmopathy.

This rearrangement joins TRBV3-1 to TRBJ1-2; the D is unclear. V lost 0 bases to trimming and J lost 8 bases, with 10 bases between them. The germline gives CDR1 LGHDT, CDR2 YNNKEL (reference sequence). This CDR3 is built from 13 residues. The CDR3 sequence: CASSQDISVGYTF. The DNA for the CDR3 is TGTGCCAGCAGCCAAGATATCTCGGTAGGCTACACCTTC.

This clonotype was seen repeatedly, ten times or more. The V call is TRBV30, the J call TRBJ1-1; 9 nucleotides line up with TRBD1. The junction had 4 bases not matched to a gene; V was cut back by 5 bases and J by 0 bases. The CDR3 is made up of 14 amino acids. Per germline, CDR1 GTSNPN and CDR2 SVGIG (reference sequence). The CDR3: CAWGTGTLNTEAFF. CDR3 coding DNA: TGTGCCTGGGGGACAGGGACCCTGAACACTGAAGCTTTCTTT. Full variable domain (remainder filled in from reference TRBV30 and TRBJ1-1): SQTIHQWPATLVQPVGSPLSLECTVEGTSNPNLYWYRQAAGRGLQLLFYSVGIGQISSEVPQNLSASRPQDRQFILSSKKLLLSDSGFYLCAWGTGTLNTEAFFGQGTRLTVV.

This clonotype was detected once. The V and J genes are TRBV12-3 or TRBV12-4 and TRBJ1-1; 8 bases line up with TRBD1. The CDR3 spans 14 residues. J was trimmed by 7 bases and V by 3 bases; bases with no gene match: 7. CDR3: CASSLAGGAGEAFF. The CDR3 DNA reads TGTGCCAGCAGTTTGGCAGGGGGCGCAGGTGAAGCTTTCTTT.

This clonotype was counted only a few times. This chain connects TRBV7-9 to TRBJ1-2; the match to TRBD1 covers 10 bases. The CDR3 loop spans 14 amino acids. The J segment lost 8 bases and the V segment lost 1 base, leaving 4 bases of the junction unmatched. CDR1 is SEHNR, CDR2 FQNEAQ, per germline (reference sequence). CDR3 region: CASSLGTGGVGYTF. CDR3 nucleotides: TGTGCCAGCAGCTTAGGGACAGGGGGTGTCGGCTACACCTTC. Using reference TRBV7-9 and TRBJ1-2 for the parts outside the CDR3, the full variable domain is DTGVSQNPRHKITKRGQNVTFRCDPISEHNRLYWYRQTLGQGPEFLTYFQNEAQLEKSRLLSDRFSAERPKGSFSTLEIQRTEQGDSAMYLCASSLGTGGVGYTFGSGTRLTVV.

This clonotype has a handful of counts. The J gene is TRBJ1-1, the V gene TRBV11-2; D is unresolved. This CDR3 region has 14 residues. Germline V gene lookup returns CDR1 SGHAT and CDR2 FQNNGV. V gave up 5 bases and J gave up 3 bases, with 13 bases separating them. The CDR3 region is CASSKRTGDTEAFF. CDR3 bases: TGTGCCAGCAGCAAACGGACGGGAGACACTGAAGCTTTCTTT.

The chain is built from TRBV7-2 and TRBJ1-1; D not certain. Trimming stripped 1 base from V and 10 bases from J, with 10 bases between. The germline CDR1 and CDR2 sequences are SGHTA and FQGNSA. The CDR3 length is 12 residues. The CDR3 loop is CASSLELGRAFF. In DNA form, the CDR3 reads TGTGCCAGCAGCTTAGAGCTGGGAAGAGCTTTCTTT.

This chain's CDR3 is CASSPRRDRQKGTEAFF. As DNA, the CDR3 is TGTGCCAGCTCCCCTAGACGGGACAGGCAAAAAGGGACTGAAGCTTTCTTT. The V gene is TRBV18, the J gene TRBJ1-1; 8 bases are shared with TRBD1. Trimming cost V 6 bases and J 5 bases; bases outside gene matches: 17. CDR1 and CDR2 from the germline V gene are KGHSH and LQKENI. CDR3 length equals 17 residues.

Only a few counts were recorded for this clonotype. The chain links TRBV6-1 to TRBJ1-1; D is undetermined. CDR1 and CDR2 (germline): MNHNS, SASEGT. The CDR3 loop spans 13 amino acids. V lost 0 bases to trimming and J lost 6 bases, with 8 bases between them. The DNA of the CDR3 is TGTGCCAGCAGTGAAGCAAACTGGGCTGAAGCTTTCTTT. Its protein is CASSEANWAEAFF.

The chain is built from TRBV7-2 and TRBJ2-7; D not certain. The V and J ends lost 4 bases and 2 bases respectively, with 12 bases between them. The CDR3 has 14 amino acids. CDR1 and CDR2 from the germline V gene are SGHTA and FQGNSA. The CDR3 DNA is TGTGCCAGCAGCTATACGGGCGGACCCTACGAGCAGTACTTC. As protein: CASSYTGGPYEQYF.

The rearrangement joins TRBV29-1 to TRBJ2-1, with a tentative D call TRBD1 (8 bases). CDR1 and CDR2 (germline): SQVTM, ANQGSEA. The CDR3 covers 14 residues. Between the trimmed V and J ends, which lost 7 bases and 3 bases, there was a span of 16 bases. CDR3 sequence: CSAQGGGSYNEQFF. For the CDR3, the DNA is TGCAGCGCACAGGGGGGCGGGAGCTACAATGAGCAGTTCTTC.

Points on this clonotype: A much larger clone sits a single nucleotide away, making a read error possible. The CDR3 reads CASSFGYTEAFF. The CDR3 DNA is TGTGCCAGCAGCTTTGGGTACACTGAAGCTTTCTTT. V gene TRBV5-6 combines with J gene TRBJ1-1; D gene unclear. The CDR3 is 12 residues long. V lost 2 bases and J 3 bases, leaving 5 bases between the germline ends. Germline CDR1 reads SGHDT; CDR2 reads YYEEEE.

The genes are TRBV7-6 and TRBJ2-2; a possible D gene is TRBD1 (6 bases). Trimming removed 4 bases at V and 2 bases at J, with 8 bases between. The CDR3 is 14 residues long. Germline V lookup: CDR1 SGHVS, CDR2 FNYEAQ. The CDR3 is CASSWTVNTGELFF. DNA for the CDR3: TGTGCCAGCAGCTGGACAGTAAACACCGGGGAGCTGTTTTTT.

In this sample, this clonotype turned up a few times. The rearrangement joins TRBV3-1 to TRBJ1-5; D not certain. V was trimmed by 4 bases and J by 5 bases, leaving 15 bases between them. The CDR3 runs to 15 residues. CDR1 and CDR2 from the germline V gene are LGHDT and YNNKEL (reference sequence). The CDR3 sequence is CASSRSGIRDQPQHF. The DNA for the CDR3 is TGTGCCAGCAGCCGCTCGGGAATAAGAGATCAGCCCCAGCATTTT.

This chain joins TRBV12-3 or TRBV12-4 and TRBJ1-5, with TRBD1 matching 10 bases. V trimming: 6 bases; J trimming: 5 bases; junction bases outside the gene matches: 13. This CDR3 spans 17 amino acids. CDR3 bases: TGTGCCAGCAGAAGACAGGGGGCGTCTGGGGCTGATCAGCCCCAGCATTTT. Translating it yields CASRRQGASGADQPQHF.

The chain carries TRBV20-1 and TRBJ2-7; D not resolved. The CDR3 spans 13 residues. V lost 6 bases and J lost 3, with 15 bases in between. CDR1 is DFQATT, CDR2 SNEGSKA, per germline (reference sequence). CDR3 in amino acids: CSAVERVGYEQYF. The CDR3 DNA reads TGCAGTGCGGTAGAAAGGGTCGGCTACGAGCAGTACTTC.